These 10 T cell receptor beta chains came from one sample sequenced in a study of identical twins. TCRdb re-derived calls from the 5' RACE reads in MiXCR, one entry per CDR3 protein. The table shows a few hundred thousand distinct CDR3 sequences, with about 13% occurring only once. This same sample was also taken into another study, of yellow fever vaccine responses in identical twins.

The sequenced sample consisted of CD4+ T cells sorted from blood. The source is a woman under 30 in good health.

The chain couples TRBV12-5 to TRBJ2-5; D is possibly TRBD2 (6 bases). Germline CDR1 LGHNT, CDR2 FRNRAP. The CDR3 sequence is 15 residues long. The ends were cut back, 1 base at V and 3 bases at J, with 12 bases in the middle. The CDR3 DNA reads as TGTGCTAGTGGTTTGGCCGGGACTGGAAAAGAGACCCAGTACTTC. Its protein is CASGLAGTGKETQYF. Together with reference TRBV12-5 and TRBJ2-5, the CDR3 gives the full variable domain: DARVTQTPRHKVTEMGQEVTMRCQPILGHNTVFWYRQTMMQGLELLAYFRNRAPLDDSGMPKDRFSAEMPDATLATLKIQPSEPRDSAVYFCASGLAGTGKETQYFGPGTRLLVL.

This chain links TRBV7-9 with TRBJ2-7; D might be TRBD2 (5 bases). Germline loops: CDR1 SEHNR, CDR2 FQNEAQ (reference sequence). CDR3 length equals 15 residues. Deletions cut 5 bases from V and 0 bases from J, with 14 bases between. The CDR3 DNA is TGTGCCAGCAGCCCTAGAGGGCTTTACTCCTACGAGCAGTACTTC. Its translation is CASSPRGLYSYEQYF.

The chain is built from TRBV11-2 and TRBJ2-7; tentatively, D is TRBD2 (6 bases). V gave up 1 base and J gave up 4 bases, with 14 bases separating them. Germline V gene data show CDR1 as SGHAT and CDR2 as FQNNGV. The CDR3 length is 15 residues. The CDR3: CASSLGASENYEQYF. CDR3 DNA sequence: TGTGCCAGCAGCTTAGGGGCTAGCGAGAATTACGAGCAGTACTTC. The full variable domain, in which reference TRBV11-2 and TRBJ2-7 provide the parts outside the CDR3, is EAGVAQSPRYKIIEKRQSVAFWCNPISGHATLYWYQQILGQGPKLLIQFQNNGVVDDSQLPKDRFSAERLKGVDSTLKIQPAKLEDSAVYLCASSLGASENYEQYFGPGTRLTVT.

This clonotype has more than one count but fewer than ten. This rearrangement joins TRBV18 to TRBJ2-2; unclear D gene. V was cut by 2 bases and J by 0 bases, with 10 bases left in between. Germline loops: CDR1 KGHSH, CDR2 LQKENI. The CDR3 extends over 16 amino acids. The CDR3 reads CASSPFTGSNTGELFF. CDR3 DNA: TGTGCCAGCTCACCATTTACGGGTTCGAACACCGGGGAGCTGTTTTTT.

In this sample, this clonotype turned up a few times. V gene TRBV9 combines with J gene TRBJ1-2; 9 bases fit TRBD1. V shed 1 base and J 4 bases; nucleotides not matched to a gene: 8. In germline, CDR1 is SGDLS, CDR2 YYNGEE. This CDR3 is built from 16 residues. This chain's CDR3 is CASSVTGGEVGYGYTF. The CDR3 DNA follows: TGTGCCAGCAGCGTAACAGGGGGCGAGGTGGGCTATGGCTACACCTTC.

The J gene is TRBJ2-1, the V gene TRBV7-6; 15 nucleotides align to TRBD2. CDR1 is SGHVS and CDR2 is FNYEAQ in the germline V gene. The J segment lost 4 bases and the V segment lost 0 bases, leaving 7 bases of the junction unmatched. The CDR3 is 19 residues long. The DNA of the CDR3 is TGTGCCAGCAGCTTAGCCGGACTAGCGGGAGGGCCGAAGTACAATGAGCAGTTCTTC. Its protein product is CASSLAGLAGGPKYNEQFF.

This clonotype showed up just a few times. The CDR3 region is CASSWDYQPQHF. The CDR3 DNA reads TGTGCCAGCAGCTGGGATTATCAGCCCCAGCATTTT. V is TRBV12-3 or TRBV12-4 and J is TRBJ1-5; D gene uncertain. Trimming pared 6 bases from V and 5 bases from J, leaving 8 bases between. The CDR3 extends over 12 amino acids.

V gene TRBV5-1 combines with J gene TRBJ2-5, with D tentatively TRBD1 (5 bases). Per germline, CDR1 SGHRS and CDR2 YFSETQ. Deletions cut 1 base from V and 3 bases from J, with 19 bases between. The CDR3 is made up of 17 amino acids. The DNA for the CDR3 is TGCGCCAGCAGCTTGTCCCCAATCGGTGGGGCAAAAGAGACCCAGTACTTC. The encoded protein is CASSLSPIGGAKETQYF. The entire variable domain, with the rest obtained from reference TRBV5-1 and TRBJ2-5, is as follows: KAGVTQTPRYLIKTRGQQVTLSCSPISGHRSVSWYQQTPGQGLQFLFEYFSETQRNKGNFPGRFSGRQFSNSRSEMNVSTLELGDSALYLCASSLSPIGGAKETQYFGPGTRLLVL.

This clonotype occurred a few times. The V gene is TRBV6-5, the J gene TRBJ2-7, with D perhaps TRBD1 (6 bases). The germline V gene has CDR1 MNHEY and CDR2 SVGAGI. The CDR3 runs 14 residues. The V end lost 2 bases, the J end lost 6 bases, and 14 bases lay between the germline ends. The CDR3 loop reads CASSYMGARLEQYF. As DNA, the CDR3 is TGTGCCAGCAGTTACATGGGGGCCCGTCTCGAGCAGTACTTC.

This clonotype has only a few counts. This chain uses TRBV5-1 with TRBJ2-2, with D perhaps assigned TRBD1 or TRBD2 (5 bases each). The V gene's germline CDR1 is SGHRS and CDR2 YFSETQ. This CDR3 is 13 amino acids long. Trimming removed 9 bases from V and 2 bases from J, with 11 bases in between. The CDR3 loop reads CATRDANTGELFF. The CDR3 nucleotides are TGCGCCACCAGGGACGCTAACACCGGGGAGCTGTTTTTT.